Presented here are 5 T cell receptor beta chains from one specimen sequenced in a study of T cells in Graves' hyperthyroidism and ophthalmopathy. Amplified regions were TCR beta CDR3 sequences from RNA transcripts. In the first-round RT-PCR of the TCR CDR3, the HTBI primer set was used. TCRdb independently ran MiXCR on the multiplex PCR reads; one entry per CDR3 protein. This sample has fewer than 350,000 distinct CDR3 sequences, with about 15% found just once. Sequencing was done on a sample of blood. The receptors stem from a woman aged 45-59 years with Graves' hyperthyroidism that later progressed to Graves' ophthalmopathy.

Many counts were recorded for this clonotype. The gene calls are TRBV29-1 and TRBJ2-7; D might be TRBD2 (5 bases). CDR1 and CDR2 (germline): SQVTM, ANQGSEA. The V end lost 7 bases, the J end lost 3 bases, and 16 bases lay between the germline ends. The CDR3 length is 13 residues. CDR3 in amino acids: CSARPAGLYEQYF. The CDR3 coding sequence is TGCAGCGCTCGACCGGCGGGCCTCTACGAGCAGTACTTC.

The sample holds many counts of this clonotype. CDR3 nucleotides: TGTGCCAGCTTACGGGGACTAGTAATGTACGAGCAGTACTTC. Its protein is CASLRGLVMYEQYF. The chain uses TRBV2 and TRBJ2-7; 8 bases match TRBD2. The V gene's germline CDR1 is SNHLY and CDR2 FYNNEI. V trimming: 8 bases; J trimming: 4 bases; junction bases outside the gene matches: 10. The CDR3 loop spans 14 amino acids.

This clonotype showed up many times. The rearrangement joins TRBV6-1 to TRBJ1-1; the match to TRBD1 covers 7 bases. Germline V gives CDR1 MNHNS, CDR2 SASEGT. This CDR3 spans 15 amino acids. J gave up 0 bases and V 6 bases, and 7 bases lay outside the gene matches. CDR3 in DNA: TGTGCCAGCAGGTTAACGGGACAGATGAACACTGAAGCTTTCTTT. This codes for CASRLTGQMNTEAFF.

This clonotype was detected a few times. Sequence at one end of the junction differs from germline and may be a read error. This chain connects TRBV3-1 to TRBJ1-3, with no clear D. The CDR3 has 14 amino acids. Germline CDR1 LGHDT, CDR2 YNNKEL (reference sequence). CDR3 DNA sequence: TGTGCCAGCAGCCCTTCACACTCTGGAAACACCACATATTTT. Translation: CASSPSHSGNTTYF.

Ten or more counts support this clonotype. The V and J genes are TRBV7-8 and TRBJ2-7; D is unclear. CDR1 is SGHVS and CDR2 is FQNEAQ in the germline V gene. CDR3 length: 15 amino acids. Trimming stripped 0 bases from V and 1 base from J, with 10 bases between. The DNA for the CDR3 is TGTGCCAGCAGCTTAGCGGGTGGCCGATCCTACGAGCAGTACTTC. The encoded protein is CASSLAGGRSYEQYF. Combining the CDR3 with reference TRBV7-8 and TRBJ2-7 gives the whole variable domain GAGVSQSPRYKVAKRGQDVALRCDPISGHVSLFWYQQALGQGPEFLTYFQNEAQLDKSGLPSDRFFAERPEGSVSTLKIQRTQQEDSAVYLCASSLAGGRSYEQYFGPGTRLTVT.